These 31 T cell receptor beta chains share one sample of origin, sequenced in a study of OX40 agonist ivuxolimab in advanced cancers. TCRdb's copy holds only in-frame clones and misses some; the assay was immunoSEQ multiplex PCR. The table records some 100,000 clones, approximately 91% of them present only once. Specimen: CD4+ or CD8+ T cells sorted from blood, collected in a trial of the OX40 agonist ivuxolimab. The receptors here all came from an adult with an advanced solid tumor such as melanoma, head and neck, liver or kidney cancer.

V gene TRBV11-2 combines with J gene TRBJ2-3; 12 bases are shared with TRBD1. The germline CDR1 and CDR2 sequences are SGHAT and FQNNGV. This CDR3 has 16 amino acids. V trimming: 3 bases; J trimming: 7 bases; junction bases outside the gene matches: 8. Here the CDR3 DNA reads TGTGCCAGCAGCTTCTACGGGACAGGGGGCAGAAATACGCAGTATTTT. This gives the protein CASSFYGTGGRNTQYF.

This chain joins TRBV6-4 and TRBJ1-5; possible D gene TRBD1, 6 bases. V gave up 4 bases and J gave up 4 bases, with 23 bases separating them. This CDR3 has 18 residues. Per germline, CDR1 MRHNA and CDR2 SNTAGT. The CDR3 nucleotides are TGTGCCAGCAGTGGGGGAGATGACAGGTTAAGGATGAATCAGCCCCAGCATTTT. Encoded protein: CASSGGDDRLRMNQPQHF.

The V gene is TRBV20-1, the J gene TRBJ2-7; D gene uncertain. Trimming took off 1 base at V and 4 bases at J, with 5 bases between the two ends. This CDR3 is built from 11 residues. The germline V gene has CDR1 DFQATT and CDR2 SNEGSKA (reference sequence). The CDR3 spells CSARAEYEQYF. The CDR3 region has the DNA TGCAGTGCTAGAGCGGAGTACGAGCAGTACTTC.

In its sample, this clone was seen a few times. The CDR3 loop reads CAWTQQGRNTIYF. The CDR3 DNA follows: TGTGCCTGGACCCAACAAGGCCGAAACACCATATATTTT. The chain links TRBV30 to TRBJ1-3; D remains ambiguous. The CDR3 runs 13 residues. From germline, CDR1 is GTSNPN and CDR2 SVGIG (reference sequence). Trimming removed 4 bases from V and 5 bases from J, with 12 bases in between. The complete variable domain, with remaining parts taken from reference TRBV30 and TRBJ1-3, reads SQTIHQWPATLVQPVGSPLSLECTVEGTSNPNLYWYRQAAGRGLQLLFYSVGIGQISSEVPQNLSASRPQDRQFILSSKKLLLSDSGFYLCAWTQQGRNTIYFGEGSWLTVV.

The rearrangement joins TRBV10-3 to TRBJ2-2, with D tentatively TRBD2 (6 bases). The CDR3 covers 15 residues. The ends were cut back, 4 bases at V and 6 bases at J, with 15 bases in the middle. Germline loops: CDR1 ENHRY, CDR2 SYGVKD. DNA for the CDR3: TGTGCCATCAGTGGGCCGGAAAGCGGGCCCGGGGAGCTGTTTTTT. Encoded protein: CAISGPESGPGELFF.

The chain links TRBV7-2 to TRBJ1-2; TRBD1 is a possible D gene (5 bases). CDR3 size: 14 residues. Germline V CDR1 and CDR2: SGHTA, FQGNSA. V lost 0 bases and J 6 bases, leaving 11 bases between the germline ends. CDR3 protein: CASSLAWGGNGYTF. The CDR3 DNA is TGTGCCAGCAGCTTAGCGTGGGGGGGTAATGGCTACACCTTC.

The chain has TRBV5-4 and TRBJ2-7, with 7 bases matching TRBD1. J lost 5 bases, V lost 4 bases, and 6 bases had no gene match. The length of the CDR3 is 13 residues. The germline V gene encodes CDR1 SGHNT and CDR2 YYREEE (reference sequence). As DNA, the CDR3 is TGTGCCAGCAGCCCCGGACAGGCTAACGAGCAGTACTTC. It specifies CASSPGQANEQYF.

The chain recombines TRBV6-1 with TRBJ1-1; the D gene is possibly TRBD1 (6 bases). Germline V gene lookup returns CDR1 MNHNS and CDR2 SASEGT. V was clipped by 0 bases and J by 7 bases, with 15 bases between them. The CDR3 contains 15 residues. In DNA, the CDR3 is TGTGCCAGCAGTGAAGCCTCCAGGACAGCCCGTGAAGCTTTCTTT. Translated: CASSEASRTAREAFF.

This chain joins TRBV30 and TRBJ2-1, with 7 bases lining up with TRBD1. V was pared by 2 bases and J by 3 bases, with 13 bases of the junction left unmatched. This CDR3 comprises 17 residues. Per the germline V gene, CDR1 is GTSNPN and CDR2 is SVGIG (reference sequence). The DNA of the CDR3 is TGTGCCTGGAGTTCCCTCCCCCCAGGGGGTCGCTACAATGAGCAGTTCTTC. Residues: CAWSSLPPGGRYNEQFF. The full variable domain, its missing parts supplied by reference TRBV30 and TRBJ2-1, is SQTIHQWPATLVQPVGSPLSLECTVEGTSNPNLYWYRQAAGRGLQLLFYSVGIGQISSEVPQNLSASRPQDRQFILSSKKLLLSDSGFYLCAWSSLPPGGRYNEQFFGPGTRLTVL.

CDR3 DNA: TGCGCCAGCAGCTCCCGACCAGATCAGGGATATGGCTACACCTTC. Its translation is CASSSRPDQGYGYTF. The chain links TRBV5-1 to TRBJ1-2; D may be TRBD1 (5 bases). The CDR3 has 15 amino acids. Germline values: CDR1 SGHRS, CDR2 YFSETQ. The germline V and J ends were trimmed by 3 bases and 5 bases, with 17 bases remaining between them.

The chain carries TRBV21-1 and TRBJ2-1; TRBD2 is taken as the D call from the table, unchecked against the DNA. TRBV21-1 is given as a pseudogene. This CDR3 is built from 17 residues. In nucleotides, the CDR3 is TGTGCCAGCCTCCGACTCGCAGCGGGGCCCCTAGGGGATGAGCAGTTCTTC. Protein: CASLRLAAGPLGDEQFF.

V is TRBV7-2 and J is TRBJ1-3, with D unresolved. Per germline, CDR1 SGHTA and CDR2 FQGNSA. The CDR3 sequence is 12 residues long. Trimming removed 8 bases from V and 0 bases from J, with 5 bases in between. The CDR3, as DNA: TGTGCCAGCCGATACTCTGGAAACACCATATATTTT. It codes for CASRYSGNTIYF.

The gene calls are TRBV27 and TRBJ2-4; possible D gene TRBD2, 5 bases. The germline V gene encodes CDR1 MNHEY and CDR2 SMNVEV (reference sequence). V dropped 3 bases and J dropped 0 bases, with 12 bases sitting between them. The CDR3 is 16 amino acids. The CDR3 is CASSFRGTLAKNIQYF. Here the CDR3 DNA reads TGTGCCAGCAGTTTCCGGGGTACCCTAGCCAAAAACATTCAGTACTTC.

The chain carries TRBV19 and TRBJ1-1; D might be TRBD1 (6 bases). Trimming pared 8 bases from V and 0 bases from J, leaving 10 bases between. Germline CDR1 is LNHDA and CDR2 is SQIVND (reference sequence). The CDR3 covers 13 residues. In DNA form, the CDR3 reads TGTGCCAGTGTCGGACAGATGAACACTGAAGCTTTCTTT. Translation: CASVGQMNTEAFF.

V and J are TRBV29-1 and TRBJ2-4; possible D gene TRBD1, 5 bases. The V end lost 5 bases, the J end lost 5 bases, and 10 bases lay between the germline ends. Germline CDR1 SQVTM, CDR2 ANQGSEA. This CDR3 has 12 residues. DNA of the CDR3: TGCAGCGTTTCGCTAGGGGAAAACATTCAGTACTTC. Protein: CSVSLGENIQYF.

The V gene is TRBV6-1, the J gene TRBJ1-1, with D possibly matching TRBD1 (6 bases). The V end was cut by 7 bases, the J end by 1 base, with 10 bases between. The length of the CDR3 is 13 residues. Germline V gives CDR1 MNHNS, CDR2 SASEGT. Written as DNA, the CDR3 is TGTGCCAGCACCCGGACAGAGAACACTGAAGCTTTCTTT. Amino acids: CASTRTENTEAFF.

This sequence joins TRBV9 and TRBJ1-1; 10 bases are a match to TRBD1. This CDR3 region has 19 residues. V shed 0 bases and J 0 bases; nucleotides not matched to a gene: 11. Germline V CDR1 and CDR2: SGDLS, YYNGEE. This CDR3 is CASSVAMGQGSPMNTEAFF. CDR3 coding DNA: TGTGCCAGCAGCGTAGCTATGGGACAGGGGAGCCCAATGAACACTGAAGCTTTCTTT.

CDR3 sequence: CASSQGGRAYEQYF. The DNA for the CDR3 is TGCGCCAGCAGCCAGGGGGGGAGAGCGTACGAGCAGTACTTC. The genes are TRBV4-1 and TRBJ2-7; 7 nucleotides line up with TRBD2. With 3 bases clipped from V and 4 bases from J, the junction kept 6 bases outside the gene matches. The V gene's germline CDR1 is MGHRA and CDR2 YSYEKL. This CDR3 has 14 amino acids.

This chain joins TRBV28 and TRBJ2-1, with 7 positions matching TRBD2. V was clipped by 9 bases and J by 4 bases; unmatched bases: 9. The CDR3 loop spans 14 amino acids. Germline CDR1 reads MDHEN; CDR2 reads SYDVKM. CDR3 region: CASTWRESYNEQFF. The CDR3 DNA follows: TGTGCCAGTACGTGGCGGGAGAGTTACAATGAGCAGTTCTTC.

The rearrangement links TRBV7-9 to TRBJ1-5, with a tentative D call TRBD1 (5 bases). Germline CDR1 reads SEHNR; CDR2 reads FQNEAQ (reference sequence). This CDR3 contains 17 residues. V was pared by 0 bases and J by 0 bases, with 12 bases between. CDR3 sequence: CASSLAMSGYSNQPQHF. DNA of the CDR3: TGTGCCAGCAGCTTAGCGATGTCAGGGTATAGCAATCAGCCCCAGCATTTT.

The V call is TRBV7-8, the J call TRBJ2-7; TRBD2 agrees at 15 bases. V shed 6 bases, J shed 2 bases, and the junction held 8 bases outside the gene matches. Germline V lookup: CDR1 SGHVS, CDR2 FQNEAQ. The CDR3 runs 17 residues. CDR3 sequence: CASSLGTSGGPPYEQYF. The CDR3 coding sequence is TGTGCCAGCAGTTTGGGGACTAGCGGGGGGCCACCCTACGAGCAGTACTTC.

The chain combines TRBV29-1 with TRBJ1-2; D may be TRBD1 (5 bases). The V end lost 5 bases, the J end lost 8 bases, and 18 bases lay between the germline ends. The CDR3 spans 13 residues. Per the germline V gene, CDR1 is SQVTM and CDR2 is ANQGSEA. CDR3 in amino acids: CSVTSRRGKGYTF. DNA for the CDR3: TGCAGCGTTACGTCTCGGAGGGGCAAAGGCTACACCTTC.

The chain recombines TRBV9 with TRBJ2-5; 10 bases are shared with TRBD2. This CDR3 spans 15 amino acids. Germline trimming cut 4 bases from V and 0 bases from J; bases unmatched to any gene: 3. Germline V gene lookup returns CDR1 SGDLS and CDR2 YYNGEE. CDR3 loop: CASSPGLANQETQYF. The CDR3 nucleotides are TGTGCCAGCAGCCCGGGACTAGCGAACCAAGAGACCCAGTACTTC.

The V and J genes are TRBV6-1 and TRBJ1-1; no reliable D call. V shed 4 bases and J shed 2 bases, with 8 bases lying between them. Germline assignment: CDR1 MNHNS and CDR2 SASEGT. The CDR3 covers 13 residues. CDR3 amino acids: CASSARSNTEAFF. The CDR3, as DNA: TGTGCCAGCAGTGCCCGGAGCAACACTGAAGCTTTCTTT.

This chain connects TRBV30 to TRBJ1-2; TRBD1 aligns across 9 bases. Germline V gene data show CDR1 as GTSNPN and CDR2 as SVGIG (reference sequence). Germline trimming cut 4 bases from V and 4 bases from J; bases unmatched to any gene: 4. The CDR3 runs to 13 residues. CDR3 sequence reads: CAWTDRGSYGYTF. DNA of the CDR3: TGTGCCTGGACGGACAGGGGTAGCTATGGCTACACCTTC. Full variable domain (rest looked up from reference TRBV30 and TRBJ1-2): SQTIHQWPATLVQPVGSPLSLECTVEGTSNPNLYWYRQAAGRGLQLLFYSVGIGQISSEVPQNLSASRPQDRQFILSSKKLLLSDSGFYLCAWTDRGSYGYTFGSGTRLTVV.

The J gene is TRBJ1-1, the V gene TRBV6-5; D gene uncertain. The CDR3 consists of 15 residues. The V and J ends lost 0 bases and 9 bases respectively, with 17 bases between them. CDR1 is MNHEY and CDR2 is SVGAGI in the germline V gene. Here the CDR3 DNA reads TGTGCCAGCAGTTACTCCTTAGGACTTCCTACCAAAGCTTTCTTT. It specifies CASSYSLGLPTKAFF.

The chain joins TRBV30 to TRBJ1-3; tentative D call: TRBD1 (6 bases). There are 14 residues in the CDR3. V was trimmed by 3 bases and J by 5 bases, leaving 14 bases between them. Germline lookup yields CDR1 GTSNPN and CDR2 SVGIG (reference sequence). This chain's CDR3 is CAWRAGDHRNTIYF. DNA of the CDR3: TGTGCCTGGAGAGCAGGGGATCATCGAAACACCATATATTTT. The complete variable domain, with remaining parts taken from reference TRBV30 and TRBJ1-3, reads SQTIHQWPATLVQPVGSPLSLECTVEGTSNPNLYWYRQAAGRGLQLLFYSVGIGQISSEVPQNLSASRPQDRQFILSSKKLLLSDSGFYLCAWRAGDHRNTIYFGEGSWLTVV.

The rearrangement joins TRBV5-1 to TRBJ2-2; perhaps TRBD2 as D (6 bases). Trimming removed 4 bases from V and 1 base from J, with 11 bases in between. The germline CDR1 and CDR2 sequences are SGHRS and YFSETQ. This CDR3 is built from 15 residues. DNA for the CDR3: TGCGCCAGCAGCCCCGGGGGATGGAACACCGGGGAGCTGTTTTTT. Residues: CASSPGGWNTGELFF.

V is TRBV7-8 and J is TRBJ1-1, with D possibly TRBD1 on 6 matching bases. Germline CDR1 and CDR2: SGHVS and FQNEAQ. The CDR3 contains 15 residues. The V end lost 2 bases, the J end lost 1 base, and 11 bases lay between the germline ends. The DNA for the CDR3 is TGTGCCAGCAGCTTACATGGACAGAAGAACACTGAAGCTTTCTTT. This codes for CASSLHGQKNTEAFF.

This clone has just one count. The CDR3 DNA is TGTGCCAGTGGACAAGTCCTGGATCAGCCCCAGCATTTT. It codes for CASGQVLDQPQHF. This rearrangement joins TRBV30 to TRBJ1-5; a possible D gene is TRBD1 (5 bases). This CDR3 is built from 13 residues. Trimming removed 8 bases from V and 5 bases from J, with 16 bases in between. Germline CDR1 GTSNPN, CDR2 SVGIG (reference sequence).

The chain uses TRBV15 and TRBJ1-4, with D perhaps TRBD1 (6 bases). Germline V lookup: CDR1 LNHNV, CDR2 YYDKDF (reference sequence). The CDR3 runs 14 residues. Trimming removed 3 bases at V and 5 bases at J, with 10 bases between. CDR3 residues: CATSRDTGNEKLFF. The CDR3 region has the DNA TGTGCCACCAGCAGGGATACAGGGAATGAAAAACTGTTTTTT.